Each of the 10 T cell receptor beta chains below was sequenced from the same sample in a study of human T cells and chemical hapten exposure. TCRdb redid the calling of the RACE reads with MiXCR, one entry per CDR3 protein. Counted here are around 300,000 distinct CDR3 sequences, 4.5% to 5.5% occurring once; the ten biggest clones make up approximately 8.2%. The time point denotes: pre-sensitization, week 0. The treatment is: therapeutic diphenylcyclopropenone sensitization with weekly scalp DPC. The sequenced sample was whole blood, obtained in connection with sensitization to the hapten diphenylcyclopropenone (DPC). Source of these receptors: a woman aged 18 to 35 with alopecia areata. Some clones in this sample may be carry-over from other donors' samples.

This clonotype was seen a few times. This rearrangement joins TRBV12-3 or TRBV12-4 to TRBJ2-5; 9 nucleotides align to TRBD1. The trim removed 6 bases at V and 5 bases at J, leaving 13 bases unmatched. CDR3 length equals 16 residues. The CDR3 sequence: CASSPPGQGLLETQYF. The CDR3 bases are TGTGCCAGCAGCCCACCGGGACAGGGCTTATTGGAGACCCAGTACTTC.

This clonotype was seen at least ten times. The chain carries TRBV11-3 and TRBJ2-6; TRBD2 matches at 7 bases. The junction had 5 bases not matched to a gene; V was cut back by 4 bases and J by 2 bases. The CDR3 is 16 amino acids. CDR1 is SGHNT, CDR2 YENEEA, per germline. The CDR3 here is CASSSRRGTGANVLTF. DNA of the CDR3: TGTGCCAGCAGCTCGCGGCGGGGGACTGGGGCCAACGTCCTGACTTTC.

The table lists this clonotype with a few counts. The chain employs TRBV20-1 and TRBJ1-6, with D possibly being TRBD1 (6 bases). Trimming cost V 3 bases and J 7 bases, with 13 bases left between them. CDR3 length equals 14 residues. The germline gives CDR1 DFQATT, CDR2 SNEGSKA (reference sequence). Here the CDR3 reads CSASTGSVNSPLHF. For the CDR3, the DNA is TGCAGTGCTAGTACAGGGAGCGTCAATTCACCCCTCCACTTT.

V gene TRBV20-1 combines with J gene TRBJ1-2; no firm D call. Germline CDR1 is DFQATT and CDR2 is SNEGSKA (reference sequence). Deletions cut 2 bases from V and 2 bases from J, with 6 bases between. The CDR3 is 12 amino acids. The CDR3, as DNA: TGCAGTGCTAGACCAGAAAACTATGGCTACACCTTC. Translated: CSARPENYGYTF.

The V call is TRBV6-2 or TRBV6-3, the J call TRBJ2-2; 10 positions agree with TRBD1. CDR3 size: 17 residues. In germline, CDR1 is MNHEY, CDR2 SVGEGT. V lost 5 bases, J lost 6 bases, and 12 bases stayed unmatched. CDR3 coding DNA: TGTGCCAGCAGTACGTGGGGACAGGGGAAGGGCGCCGGGGAGCTGTTTTTT. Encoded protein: CASSTWGQGKGAGELFF.

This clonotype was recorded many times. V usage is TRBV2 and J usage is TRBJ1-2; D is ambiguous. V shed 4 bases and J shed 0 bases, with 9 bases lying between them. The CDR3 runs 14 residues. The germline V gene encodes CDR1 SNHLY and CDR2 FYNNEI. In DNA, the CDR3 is TGTGCCAGCAGTGTAGACTATGCTAACTATGGCTACACCTTC. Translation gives CASSVDYANYGYTF.

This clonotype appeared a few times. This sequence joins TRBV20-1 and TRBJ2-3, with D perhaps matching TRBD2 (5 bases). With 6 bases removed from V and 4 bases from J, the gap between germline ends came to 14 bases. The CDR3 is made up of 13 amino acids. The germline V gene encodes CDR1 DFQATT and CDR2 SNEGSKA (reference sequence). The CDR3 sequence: CSARLGSSDTQYF. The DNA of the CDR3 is TGCAGTGCCCGTCTTGGGAGTTCAGATACGCAGTATTTT.

The CDR3 is CASSYGAGVKGPLRNTEAFF. The CDR3 nucleotides read TGTGCCAGCAGTTACGGGGCAGGGGTTAAAGGACCTCTCAGAAACACTGAAGCTTTCTTT. The chain combines TRBV6-5 with TRBJ1-1; D may be TRBD1 (6 bases). V lost 2 bases and J lost 2, with 27 bases in between. The CDR3 length is 20 residues. The V gene's germline CDR1 is MNHEY and CDR2 SVGAGI.

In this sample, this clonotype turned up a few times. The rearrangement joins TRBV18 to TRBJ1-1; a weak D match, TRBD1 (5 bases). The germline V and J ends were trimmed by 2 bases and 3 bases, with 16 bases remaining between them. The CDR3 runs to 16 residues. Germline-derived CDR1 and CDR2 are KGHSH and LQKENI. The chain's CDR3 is CASSPSTLRGDTEAFF. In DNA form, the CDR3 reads TGTGCCAGCTCACCAAGCACGCTCAGAGGGGACACTGAAGCTTTCTTT.

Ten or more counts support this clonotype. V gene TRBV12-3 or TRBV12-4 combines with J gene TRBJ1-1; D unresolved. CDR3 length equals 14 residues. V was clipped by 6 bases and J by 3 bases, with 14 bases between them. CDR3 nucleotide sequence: TGTGCCAGCAGGTCGACTCCCCAGCACACTGAAGCTTTCTTT. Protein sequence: CASRSTPQHTEAFF.